This TCR beta chain stems from a study of TIL therapy for anti-PD-1-resistant metastatic lung cancer (dated by TCRdb to about 2021). Background on the whole study: Tumors were harvested prior to any PD-1/PD-L1 blockade, after which nivolumab was administered to patients, and lymphodepletion, expanded TIL infusion and IL-2 were given to patients who progressed. Among the enrolled patients, the median age was roughly 50 years (range about 38-85), and the median tumor PD-L1 proportion score was about 6%. The cohort was predominantly lung adenocarcinoma, with a handful of EGFR-mutant and two ALK-rearranged tumors, and half of patients were current or former smokers. A median non-synonymous tumor mutation burden of under 1.9 mutations per megabase was determined across the cohort by whole-exome sequencing. Clonotypes were tracked across tumor, expanded TIL product and serial blood samples by T cell receptor beta sequencing of tumor and peripheral blood.

TCR beta CDR3 regions were amplified from genomic DNA by bias-controlled multiplex PCR with the immunoSEQ v3 hsTCRB kit. TCR libraries were sequenced on an Illumina NextSeq 500 to approximately 2 million read pairs for survey level or roughly 5-6.5 million for deep level. Concerning the study's data processing: The immunoSEQ Analyzer software assigned V, D and J genes, filtered out non-productive sequences, and reported clonality. Repertoires were compared using productive Simpson clonality and Morisita overlap index of productive TRB rearrangements between infused TIL and blood. The absolute count of a clonotype in blood was estimated by multiplying the lymphocyte count by the CD3+ fraction and by the productive frequency of the clone. In its TCRdb copy, this immuneACCESS table keeps in-frame sequences only and misses some clones. Where compared with another copy, unresolved V genes explain less than half of these, and the others have no known cause. The DNA gave D and trimming, while V, J and clone size come from that table. Present in this sample are tens of thousands of clones, approximately 79% of which were seen just once. The ten largest clones take up over 13% of the sample.

The CDR3 numbers 14 residues from cysteine through phenylalanine. The CDR3 DNA has 42 bases and is translated from base 1. Trimming removed 3 bases from V and 6 bases from J, leaving 12 bases between the germline ends. From the germline V gene, CDR1 is MNHNS and CDR2 is SASEGT. This specimen's time point label, per the study, means: pre-treatment sample, taken before nivolumab and TIL therapy. A phase I trial run at two centers enrolled adults with stage 4 NSCLC between October 2017 and January 2020. Samples came from a single-arm, open-label phase I trial of tumor-infiltrating lymphocyte therapy with nivolumab in advanced non-small cell lung cancer. Blood mononuclear cells were isolated from EDTA tubes by Ficoll gradient and were snap-frozen as pellets, and DNA was extracted with a Qiagen mini-prep kit. Comments on this clone: Its specific antigen is unknown. Base qualities are not provided; no much larger clone lies one nucleotide away.

Paper-wide results and their limitations: The baseline peripheral repertoire was partially replaced by infused TIL clonotypes, which then decayed over months, and persistence showed no apparent association with response. The study protocol defined all tumor marker inferences as exploratory. The cohort was highly selected, with more treatment-naive, never-smoker and oncogene-addicted patients than typical, limiting generalizability.

The sequencing here drew on blood, taken at baseline. Recombination connected TRBV6-1 to TRBJ2-4; the D gene is perhaps TRBD2, on 6 matching bases. This TCR came from a man between 65 and 80 years old with non-small cell lung cancer. Here the CDR3 is given as CASSEWGEANIQYF. The DNA sequence follows: TGTGCCAGCAGTGAGTGGGGGGAGGCAAACATTCAGTACTTC.